This TCR beta chain is from a study of T cells in Graves' hyperthyroidism and ophthalmopathy. TCR beta CDR3 region amplification was performed from RNA transcripts. The HTBI set primed first-round TCR CDR3 RT-PCR. One entry per CDR3 protein results from TCRdb running MiXCR on the multiplex PCR reads. This sample has fewer than 500,000 distinct CDR3 sequences, with roughly 15% found just once. Study findings and constraints: Ophthalmopathy got predicted by the model a median 6.5 months before its onset.

The CDR3 consists of 12 residues. CDR1 and CDR2 (germline): LNHDA, SQIVND (reference sequence). V lost 4 bases to trimming and J lost 5 bases, with 8 bases between them. As to this clonotype: The antigen is unknown.

Ophthalmopathy patients all had a Clinical Activity Score of at least 3, a NOSPECS grade of at least 4 and disease under 3 months old. Diagnosing involved the use of clinical symptoms, serum thyroxine and TRAb, thyroid ultrasound and orbital computed tomography. The authors took PBMCs from 8.5 to 10 ml fresh peripheral blood. This TCR derives from a man between 18 and 29 years old with Graves' ophthalmopathy. Sequenced: blood. The chain couples TRBV19 to TRBJ2-5; D is perhaps TRBD1 or TRBD2 (6 bases each). The CDR3 loop is CASSRRGETQYF. CDR3 DNA sequence: TGTGCCAGTAGTAGGAGGGGGGAGACCCAGTACTTC.